The clone carrying this TCR beta chain was detected once. Only in-frame clones appear in the TCRdb table, and some are missing; sequencing was by immunoSEQ multiplex PCR. The sample has 60,000 to 85,000 clones, around 89% seen once; the top ten hold roughly 4%. This CDR3 has 14 amino acids. V lost 3 bases to trimming and J lost 6 bases; unmatched junction nucleotides: 5. Germline CDR1 SGHRS, CDR2 YFSETQ. This record comes from a study of OX40 agonist ivuxolimab in advanced cancers. This receptor was taken from an adult with an advanced solid tumor such as melanoma, head and neck, liver or kidney cancer. The material sequenced was CD4+ or CD8+ T cells sorted from blood, taken in a trial of the OX40 agonist ivuxolimab. This chain joins TRBV5-1 and TRBJ1-2; 10 bases fit TRBD1. The CDR3 loop is CASSSGQGVDGYTF. CDR3 nucleotide sequence: TGCGCCAGCAGCTCCGGACAGGGGGTGGATGGCTACACCTTC.